Each of the 9 T cell receptor beta chains below was sequenced from the same sample in a study of beta chain features in type 1 diabetes. General observations from the study: Shorter TCRB CDR3s, moderately but significantly so, marked every one of the four CD4+ subsets in Type 1 diabetes patients.

Expressed TCRB transcripts were sequenced because the isolated RNA had all been reverse transcribed beforehand. Clones were sequenced by immunoSEQ multiplex PCR, and TCRdb holds only the in-frame ones, with some missing. The table has more than 250,000 clones, approximately 14% seen once. Their recognized antigens are unknown. Sample: naive CD4+ T cells from blood. The receptors stem from a man aged 25 to 40 with type 1 diabetes.

This clone appeared a few times. The V gene is TRBV18, the J gene TRBJ2-7; a weak D match, TRBD1 (6 bases). V was clipped by 0 bases and J by 3 bases, with 15 bases between them. CDR3 size: 16 residues. Germline lookup yields CDR1 KGHSH and CDR2 LQKENI. CDR3 DNA sequence: TGTGCCAGCTCACCACCACCCATGGACAGACTCTACGAGCAGTACTTC. Protein sequence: CASSPPPMDRLYEQYF.

This clone turned up a few times. The sample holds other DNA sequences that translate to the same CDR3. The genes are TRBV6-6 and TRBJ2-7; no clear D. CDR1 MNHNY and CDR2 SVGAGI come from the germline V gene (reference sequence). Deletions cut 5 bases from V and 0 bases from J, with 5 bases between. The length of the CDR3 is 12 residues. The CDR3 region has the DNA TGTGCCAGCAGTCGCAGCTCCTACGAGCAGTACTTC. It specifies CASSRSSYEQYF.

This clone was recorded many times. The V gene is TRBV30, the J gene TRBJ2-1; TRBD1 matches at 8 bases. The CDR3 contains 12 residues. Unmatched junction bases numbered 2, after V lost 2 bases and J lost 8 bases. Germline V gene sequence: CDR1 GTSNPN, CDR2 SVGIG (reference sequence). In DNA, the CDR3 is TGTGCCTGGAGTACGACAGGGGATGAGCAGTTCTTC. It is translated as CAWSTTGDEQFF.

The chain carries TRBV19 and TRBJ1-1, with D possibly being TRBD1 (5 bases). The CDR3 consists of 14 residues. CDR1 is LNHDA, CDR2 SQIVND, per germline (reference sequence). Trimming cost V 6 bases and J 5 bases, with 16 bases left between them. This CDR3 is CASSGDSGWTEAFF. In nucleotides, the CDR3 is TGTGCCAGTAGCGGGGACTCTGGGTGGACTGAAGCTTTCTTT.

The chain employs TRBV9 and TRBJ1-1; D is uncertain. CDR1 and CDR2 from the germline V gene are SGDLS and YYNGEE. The CDR3 consists of 16 residues. Between the trimmed V and J ends, which lost 0 bases and 1 base, there was a span of 13 bases. CDR3 DNA sequence: TGTGCCAGCAGCGTAGGGCCCCTAAGACAGAACACTGAAGCTTTCTTT. This codes for CASSVGPLRQNTEAFF.

This clone was seen more than once but under ten times. The V gene is TRBV2, the J gene TRBJ2-7; 9 positions agree with TRBD1. V lost 4 bases, J lost 2 bases, and 3 bases stayed unmatched. The CDR3 totals 14 residues. From germline, CDR1 is SNHLY and CDR2 FYNNEI. Here the CDR3 DNA reads TGTGCCAGCAGTGGACAGGGGGTGACCTACGAGCAGTACTTC. Translating gives CASSGQGVTYEQYF.

This clone has just a few counts. The chain links TRBV11-2 to TRBJ2-5, with TRBD2 matching over 9 bases. CDR3 length: 14 residues. Trimming took 5 bases from V and 3 from J; bases not matched to a gene: 4. CDR1 SGHAT and CDR2 FQNNGV come from the germline V gene. The CDR3 loop is CASSPRLAEETQYF. In DNA form, the CDR3 reads TGTGCCAGCAGCCCGAGACTAGCGGAAGAGACCCAGTACTTC.

V and J are TRBV7-3 and TRBJ2-1; no clear D. Trimming removed 4 bases from V and 5 bases from J, with 6 bases in between. The CDR3 spans 12 residues. Germline-derived CDR1 and CDR2 are SGHTA and FQGTGA. CDR3 nucleotide sequence: TGTGCCAGCAGCTCCCAGAACAATGAGCAGTTCTTC. Residues: CASSSQNNEQFF.

This clone was found a few times. The J gene is TRBJ2-1, the V gene TRBV2; D gene uncertain. The CDR3 consists of 12 residues. CDR1 and CDR2 from the germline V gene are SNHLY and FYNNEI. The germline V and J ends were trimmed by 1 base and 7 bases, with 5 bases remaining between them. CDR3 sequence reads: CASSEGPNEQFF. CDR3 in DNA: TGTGCCAGCAGTGAAGGTCCGAATGAGCAGTTCTTC.